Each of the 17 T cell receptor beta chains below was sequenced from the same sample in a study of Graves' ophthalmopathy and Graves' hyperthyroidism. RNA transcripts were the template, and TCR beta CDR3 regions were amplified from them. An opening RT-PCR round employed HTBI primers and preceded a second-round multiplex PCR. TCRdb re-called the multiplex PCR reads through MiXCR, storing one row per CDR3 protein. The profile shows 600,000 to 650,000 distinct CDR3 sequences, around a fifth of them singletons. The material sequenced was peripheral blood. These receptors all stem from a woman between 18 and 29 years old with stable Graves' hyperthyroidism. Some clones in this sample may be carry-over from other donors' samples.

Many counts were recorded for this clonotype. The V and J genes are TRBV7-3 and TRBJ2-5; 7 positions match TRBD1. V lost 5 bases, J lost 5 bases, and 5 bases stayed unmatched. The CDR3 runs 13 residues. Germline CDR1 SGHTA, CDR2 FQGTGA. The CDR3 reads CASSVYRGETQYF. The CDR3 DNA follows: TGTGCCAGCAGCGTGTACAGGGGTGAGACCCAGTACTTC. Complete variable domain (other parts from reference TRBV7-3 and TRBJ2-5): GAGVSQTPSNKVTEKGKYVELRCDPISGHTALYWYRQSLGQGPEFLIYFQGTGAADDSGLPNDRFFAVRPEGSVSTLKIQRTERGDSAVYLCASSVYRGETQYFGPGTRLLVL.

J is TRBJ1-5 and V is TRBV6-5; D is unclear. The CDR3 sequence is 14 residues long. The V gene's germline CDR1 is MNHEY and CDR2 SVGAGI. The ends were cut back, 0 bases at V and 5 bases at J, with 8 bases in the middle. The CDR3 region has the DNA TGTGCCAGCAGTTACTCGCCCTATGATCAGCCCCAGCATTTT. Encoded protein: CASSYSPYDQPQHF.

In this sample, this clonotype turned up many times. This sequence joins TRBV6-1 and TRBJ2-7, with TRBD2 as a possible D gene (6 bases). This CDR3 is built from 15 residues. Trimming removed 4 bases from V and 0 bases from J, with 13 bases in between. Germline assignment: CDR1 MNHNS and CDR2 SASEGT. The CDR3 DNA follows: TGTGCCAGCAGTGTGTCGGGGGATAGCTCCTACGAGCAGTACTTC. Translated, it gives CASSVSGDSSYEQYF.

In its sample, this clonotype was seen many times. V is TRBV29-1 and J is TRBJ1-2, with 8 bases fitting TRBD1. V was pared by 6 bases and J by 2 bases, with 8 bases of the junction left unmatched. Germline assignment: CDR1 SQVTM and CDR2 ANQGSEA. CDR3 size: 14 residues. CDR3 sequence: CSVGQGASNYGYTF. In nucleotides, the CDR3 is TGCAGCGTAGGACAGGGAGCATCCAACTATGGCTACACCTTC.

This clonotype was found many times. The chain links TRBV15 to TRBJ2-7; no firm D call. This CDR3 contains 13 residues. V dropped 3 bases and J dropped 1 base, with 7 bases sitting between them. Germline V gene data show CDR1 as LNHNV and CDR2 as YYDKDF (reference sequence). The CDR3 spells CATSSLPSYEQYF. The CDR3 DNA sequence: TGTGCCACCAGCAGTCTCCCATCCTACGAGCAGTACTTC. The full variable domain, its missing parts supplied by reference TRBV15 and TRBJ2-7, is DAMVIQNPRYQVTQFGKPVTLSCSQTLNHNVMYWYQQKSSQAPKLLFHYYDKDFNNEADTPDNFQSRRPNTSFCFLDIRSPGLGDTAMYLCATSSLPSYEQYFGPGTRLTVT.

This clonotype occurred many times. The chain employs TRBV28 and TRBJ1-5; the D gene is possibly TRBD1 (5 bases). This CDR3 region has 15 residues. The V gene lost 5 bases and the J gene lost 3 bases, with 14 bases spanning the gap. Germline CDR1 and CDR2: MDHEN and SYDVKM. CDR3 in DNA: TGTGCCAGCAGTCCCTCGGGACGGAACAATCAGCCCCAGCATTTT. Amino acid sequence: CASSPSGRNNQPQHF.

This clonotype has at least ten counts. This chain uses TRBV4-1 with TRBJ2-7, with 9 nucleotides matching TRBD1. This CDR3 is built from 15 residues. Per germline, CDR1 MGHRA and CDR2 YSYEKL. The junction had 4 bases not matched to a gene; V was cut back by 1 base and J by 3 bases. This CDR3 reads CASSQGDRDLYEQYF. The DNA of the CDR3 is TGCGCCAGCAGCCAAGGGGACAGGGACCTCTACGAGCAGTACTTC.

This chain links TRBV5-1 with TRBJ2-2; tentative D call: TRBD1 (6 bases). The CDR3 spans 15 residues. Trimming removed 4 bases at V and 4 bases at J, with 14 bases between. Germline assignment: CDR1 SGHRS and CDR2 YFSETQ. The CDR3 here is CASSPFLGGTGELFF. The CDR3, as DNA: TGCGCCAGCAGCCCCTTTTTAGGGGGCACCGGGGAGCTGTTTTTT. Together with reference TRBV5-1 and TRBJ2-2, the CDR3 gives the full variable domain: KAGVTQTPRYLIKTRGQQVTLSCSPISGHRSVSWYQQTPGQGLQFLFEYFSETQRNKGNFPGRFSGRQFSNSRSEMNVSTLELGDSALYLCASSPFLGGTGELFFGEGSRLTVL.

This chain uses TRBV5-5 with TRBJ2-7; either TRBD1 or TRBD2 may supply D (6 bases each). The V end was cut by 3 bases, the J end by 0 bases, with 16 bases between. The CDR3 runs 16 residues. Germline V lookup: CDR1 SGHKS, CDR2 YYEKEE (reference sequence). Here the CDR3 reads CASSSRGRKSSYEQYF. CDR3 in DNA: TGTGCCAGCAGCTCCCGGGGGCGGAAGAGCTCCTACGAGCAGTACTTC. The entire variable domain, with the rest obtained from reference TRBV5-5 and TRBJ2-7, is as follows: DAGVTQSPTHLIKTRGQQVTLRCSPISGHKSVSWYQQVLGQGPQFIFQYYEKEERGRGNFPDRFSARQFPNYSSELNVNALLLGDSALYLCASSSRGRKSSYEQYFGPGTRLTVT.

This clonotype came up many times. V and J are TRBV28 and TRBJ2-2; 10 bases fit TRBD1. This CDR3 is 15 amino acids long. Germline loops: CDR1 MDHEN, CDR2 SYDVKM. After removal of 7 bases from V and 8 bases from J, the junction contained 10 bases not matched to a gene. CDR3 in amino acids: CASTKGTGVGGELFF. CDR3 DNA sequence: TGTGCCAGCACCAAGGGGACAGGGGTCGGTGGGGAGCTGTTTTTT.

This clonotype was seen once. CDR3 sequence (DNA): TGTGCCAGCAGTTTAGAGGCACTCTATGAGCAGTACTTC. As protein: CASSLEALYEQYF. The chain employs TRBV12-3 or TRBV12-4 and TRBJ2-7; D is ambiguous. Trimming shortened V by 1 base and J by 7 bases, and 11 bases separated the two germline ends. This CDR3 has 13 amino acids.

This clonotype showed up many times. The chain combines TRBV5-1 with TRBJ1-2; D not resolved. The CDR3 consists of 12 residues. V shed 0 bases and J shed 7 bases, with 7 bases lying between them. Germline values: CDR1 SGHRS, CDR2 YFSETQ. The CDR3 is CASSLDALGYTF. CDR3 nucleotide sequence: TGCGCCAGCAGCTTGGACGCCCTTGGCTACACCTTC.

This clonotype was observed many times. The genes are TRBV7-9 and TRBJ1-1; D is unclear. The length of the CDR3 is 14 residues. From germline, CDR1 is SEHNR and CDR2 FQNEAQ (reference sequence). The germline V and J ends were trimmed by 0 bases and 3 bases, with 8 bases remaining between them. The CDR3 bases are TGTGCCAGCAGCTTAGCGCTCGAGGACACTGAAGCTTTCTTT. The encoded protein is CASSLALEDTEAFF.

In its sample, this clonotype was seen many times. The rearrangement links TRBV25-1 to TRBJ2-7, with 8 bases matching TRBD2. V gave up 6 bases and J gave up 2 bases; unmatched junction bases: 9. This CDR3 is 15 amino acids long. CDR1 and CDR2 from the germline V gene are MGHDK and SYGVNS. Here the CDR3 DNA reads TGTGCCAGCAGCCCATTCGGGGGGGCGACCTACGAGCAGTACTTC. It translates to CASSPFGGATYEQYF.

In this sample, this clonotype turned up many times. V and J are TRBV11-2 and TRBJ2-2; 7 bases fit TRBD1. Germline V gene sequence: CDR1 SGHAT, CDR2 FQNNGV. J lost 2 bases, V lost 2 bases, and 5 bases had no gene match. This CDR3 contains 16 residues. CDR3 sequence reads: CASSLQWTGNTGELFF. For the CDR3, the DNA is TGTGCCAGCAGCTTACAATGGACAGGCAACACCGGGGAGCTGTTTTTT.

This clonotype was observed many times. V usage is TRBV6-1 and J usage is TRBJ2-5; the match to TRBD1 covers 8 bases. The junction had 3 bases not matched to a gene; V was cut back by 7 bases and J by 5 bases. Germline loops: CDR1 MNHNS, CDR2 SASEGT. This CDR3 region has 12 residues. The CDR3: CASTGTGETQYF. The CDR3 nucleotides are TGTGCCAGCACCGGGACAGGCGAGACCCAGTACTTC.

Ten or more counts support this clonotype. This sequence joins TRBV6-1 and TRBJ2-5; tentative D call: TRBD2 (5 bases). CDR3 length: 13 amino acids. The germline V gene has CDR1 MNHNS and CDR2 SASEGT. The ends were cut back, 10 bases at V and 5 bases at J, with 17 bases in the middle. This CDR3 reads CANKSGSRETQYF. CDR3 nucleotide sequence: TGTGCCAATAAATCGGGGAGCCGGGAGACCCAGTACTTC.